The 4 T cell receptor beta chains reported below all come from one sample, sequenced in a study of blood T cells in healthy people across ages. Using a J-beta primer mix together with a sample-barcoded 5' primer, a second PCR was run for about 6 to 11 cycles. TCRdb used MiXCR to reprocess the 5' RACE reads, holding one entry per CDR3 protein. The sample has approximately 1,700,000 distinct CDR3 sequences; about two fifths are singletons. Sequenced input: blood. The receptors stem from a human donor in good health.

The chain has TRBV5-1 and TRBJ2-3; TRBD1 matches 8 bases. This CDR3 is 15 amino acids long. J was trimmed by 2 bases and V by 4 bases; bases with no gene match: 6. Looked up from germline, CDR1 is SGHRS and CDR2 is YFSETQ. CDR3 protein: CASSDQGAFTDTQYF. The CDR3 DNA reads as TGCGCCAGCAGCGATCAGGGGGCCTTCACAGATACGCAGTATTTT.

This clonotype was detected ten times or more. The V and J genes are TRBV7-9 and TRBJ2-5, with 8 bases identical to TRBD1. Germline lookup yields CDR1 SEHNR and CDR2 FQNEAQ (reference sequence). The CDR3 has 14 residues. The V gene end was trimmed by 5 bases and the J gene end by 2 bases; junction bases not matched to a gene: 4. CDR3 DNA sequence: TGTGCCAGCAGCCCCTGGACAGGGCAAGAGACCCAGTACTTC. This codes for CASSPWTGQETQYF. Based on the CDR3 plus reference TRBV7-9 and TRBJ2-5, the full variable domain is DTGVSQNPRHKITKRGQNVTFRCDPISEHNRLYWYRQTLGQGPEFLTYFQNEAQLEKSRLLSDRFSAERPKGSFSTLEIQRTEQGDSAMYLCASSPWTGQETQYFGPGTRLLVL.

The CDR3 sequence: CSASGTGNNQPQHF. The CDR3 nucleotides are TGCAGTGCTTCCGGGACAGGGAACAATCAGCCCCAGCATTTT. The V call is TRBV20-1, the J call TRBJ1-5, with 9 bases matching TRBD1. The germline CDR1 and CDR2 sequences are DFQATT and SNEGSKA (reference sequence). Trimming removed 5 bases from V and 3 bases from J; junction bases left unmatched: 5. The CDR3 totals 14 residues.

The chain combines TRBV12-3 or TRBV12-4 with TRBJ2-7; D is undetermined. V was pared by 5 bases and J by 3 bases, with 11 bases between. The CDR3 is 13 residues long. CDR3 bases: TGTGCCAGCAGTCCCAACCCCTACTACGAGCAGTACTTC. This gives the protein CASSPNPYYEQYF.